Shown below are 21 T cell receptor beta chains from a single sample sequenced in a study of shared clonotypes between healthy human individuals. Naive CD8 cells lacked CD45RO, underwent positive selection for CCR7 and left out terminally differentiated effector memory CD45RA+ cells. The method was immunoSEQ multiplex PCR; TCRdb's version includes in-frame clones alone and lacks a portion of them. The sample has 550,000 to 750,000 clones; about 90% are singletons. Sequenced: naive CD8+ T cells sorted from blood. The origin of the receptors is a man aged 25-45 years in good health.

The CDR3 DNA is TGTGCCAGCAGGACAGCATATGGCTACACCTTC. It codes for CASRTAYGYTF. The rearrangement uses TRBV27 and TRBJ1-2, with D tentatively TRBD1 (5 bases). The germline V and J ends were trimmed by 6 bases and 5 bases, with 7 bases remaining between them. Germline CDR1 MNHEY, CDR2 SMNVEV (reference sequence). The CDR3 covers 11 residues.

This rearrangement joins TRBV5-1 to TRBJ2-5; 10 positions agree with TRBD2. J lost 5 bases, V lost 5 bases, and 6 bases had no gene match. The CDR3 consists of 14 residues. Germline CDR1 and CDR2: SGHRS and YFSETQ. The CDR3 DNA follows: TGCGCCAGCAGGGCTAGCGGGAGCGGTGAGACCCAGTACTTC. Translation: CASRASGSGETQYF.

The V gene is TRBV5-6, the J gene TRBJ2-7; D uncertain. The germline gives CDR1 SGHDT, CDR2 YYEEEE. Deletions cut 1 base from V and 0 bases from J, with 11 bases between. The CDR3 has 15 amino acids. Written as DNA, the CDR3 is TGTGCCAGCAGCTTGCTGACTGCCAGCTCCTACGAGCAGTACTTC. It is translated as CASSLLTASSYEQYF.

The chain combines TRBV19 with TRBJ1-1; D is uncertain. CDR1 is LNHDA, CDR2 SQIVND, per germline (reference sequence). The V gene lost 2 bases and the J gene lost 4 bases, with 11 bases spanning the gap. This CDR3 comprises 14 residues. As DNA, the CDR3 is TGTGCCAGTAGTATACTGCCGCTGGGCACTGAAGCTTTCTTT. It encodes CASSILPLGTEAFF.

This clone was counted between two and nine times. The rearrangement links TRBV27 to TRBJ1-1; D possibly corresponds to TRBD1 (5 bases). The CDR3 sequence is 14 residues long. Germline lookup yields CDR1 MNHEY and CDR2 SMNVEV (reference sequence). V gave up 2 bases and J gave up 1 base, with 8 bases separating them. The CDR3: CASSLGGANTEAFF. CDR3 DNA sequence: TGTGCCAGCAGTTTAGGGGGTGCGAACACTGAAGCTTTCTTT.

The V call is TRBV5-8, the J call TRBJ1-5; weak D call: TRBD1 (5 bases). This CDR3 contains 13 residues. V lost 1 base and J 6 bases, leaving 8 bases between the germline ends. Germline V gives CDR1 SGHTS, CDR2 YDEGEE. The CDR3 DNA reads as TGTGCCAGCAGCTTGCAGGGCGGTCAGCCCCAGCATTTT. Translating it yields CASSLQGGQPQHF.

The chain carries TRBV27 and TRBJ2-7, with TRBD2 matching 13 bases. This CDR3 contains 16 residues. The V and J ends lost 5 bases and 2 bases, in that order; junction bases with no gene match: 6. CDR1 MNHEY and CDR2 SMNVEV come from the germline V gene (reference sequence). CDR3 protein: CASSIQGLAGAYEQYF. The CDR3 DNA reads TGTGCCAGCAGTATCCAAGGACTAGCGGGAGCCTACGAGCAGTACTTC.

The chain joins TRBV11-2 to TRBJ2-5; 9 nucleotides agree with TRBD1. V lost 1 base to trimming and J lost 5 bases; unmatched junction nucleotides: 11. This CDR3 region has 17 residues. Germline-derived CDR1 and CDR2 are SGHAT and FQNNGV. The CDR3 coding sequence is TGTGCCAGCAGCTTAGTGGGACAGGGCACCCTAAGGGAGACCCAGTACTTC. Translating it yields CASSLVGQGTLRETQYF.

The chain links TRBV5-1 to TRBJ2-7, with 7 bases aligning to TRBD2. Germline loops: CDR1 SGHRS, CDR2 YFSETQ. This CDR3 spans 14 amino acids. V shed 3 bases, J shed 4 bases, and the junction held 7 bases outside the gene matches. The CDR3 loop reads CASSSREANYEQYF. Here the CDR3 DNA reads TGCGCCAGCAGCTCCCGGGAGGCAAATTACGAGCAGTACTTC.

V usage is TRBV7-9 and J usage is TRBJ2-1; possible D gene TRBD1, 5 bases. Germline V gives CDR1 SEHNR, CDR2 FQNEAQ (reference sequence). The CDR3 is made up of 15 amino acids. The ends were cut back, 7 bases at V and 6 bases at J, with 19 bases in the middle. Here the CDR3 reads CASIQDSGISNEQFF. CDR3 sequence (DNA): TGTGCCAGCATCCAAGACAGTGGGATCTCCAATGAGCAGTTCTTC.

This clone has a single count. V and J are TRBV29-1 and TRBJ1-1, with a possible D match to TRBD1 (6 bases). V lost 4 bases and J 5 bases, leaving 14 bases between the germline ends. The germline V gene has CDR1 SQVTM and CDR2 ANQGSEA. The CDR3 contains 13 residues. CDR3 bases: TGCAGCGTTGTCCTCGCAGGGGTGACTGAAGCTTTCTTT. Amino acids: CSVVLAGVTEAFF.

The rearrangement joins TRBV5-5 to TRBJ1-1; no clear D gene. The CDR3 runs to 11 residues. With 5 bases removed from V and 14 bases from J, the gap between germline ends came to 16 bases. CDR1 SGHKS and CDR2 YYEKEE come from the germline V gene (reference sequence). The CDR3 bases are TGTGCCAGCAGGGCAGGCACCGTTGGGTTCTTT. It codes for CASRAGTVGFF.

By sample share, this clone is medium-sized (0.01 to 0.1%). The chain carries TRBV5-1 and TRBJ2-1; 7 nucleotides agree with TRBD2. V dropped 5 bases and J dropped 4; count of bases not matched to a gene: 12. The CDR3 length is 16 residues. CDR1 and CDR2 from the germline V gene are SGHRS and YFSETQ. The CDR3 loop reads CASRGLRDYLYNEQFF. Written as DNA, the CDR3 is TGCGCCAGCAGAGGACTCCGGGACTACCTATACAATGAGCAGTTCTTC.

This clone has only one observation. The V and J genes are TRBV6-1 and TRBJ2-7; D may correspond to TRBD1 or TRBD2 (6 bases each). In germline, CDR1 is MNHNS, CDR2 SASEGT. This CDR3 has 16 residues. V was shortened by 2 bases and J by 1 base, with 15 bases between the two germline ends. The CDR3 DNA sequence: TGTGCCAGCAGTGAATATGGGGGGCTGGTTTCCTACGAGCAGTACTTC. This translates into CASSEYGGLVSYEQYF.

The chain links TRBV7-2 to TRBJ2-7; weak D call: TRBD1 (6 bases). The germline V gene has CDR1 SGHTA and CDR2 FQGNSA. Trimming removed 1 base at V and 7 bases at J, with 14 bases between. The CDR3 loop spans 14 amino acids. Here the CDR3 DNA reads TGTGCCAGCAGCTTAGGGAACAGGGAATATGAGCAGTACTTC. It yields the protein CASSLGNREYEQYF.

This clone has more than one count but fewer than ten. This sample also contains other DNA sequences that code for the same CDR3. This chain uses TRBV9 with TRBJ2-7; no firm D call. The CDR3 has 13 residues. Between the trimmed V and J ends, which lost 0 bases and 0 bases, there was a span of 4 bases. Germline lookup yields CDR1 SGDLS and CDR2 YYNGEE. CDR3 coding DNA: TGTGCCAGCAGCGTAGGGAGCTCCTACGAGCAGTACTTC. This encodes CASSVGSSYEQYF.

Here the CDR3 DNA reads TGCGCCAGCAGTTCCGGGACAGGGCTGGGGATTGAATACAATGAGCAGTTCTTC. It codes for CASSSGTGLGIEYNEQFF. V is TRBV5-1 and J is TRBJ2-1, with 9 bases fitting TRBD1. Trimming removed 5 bases from V and 4 bases from J; junction bases left unmatched: 16. This CDR3 has 18 amino acids. Germline CDR1 is SGHRS and CDR2 is YFSETQ.

Here the CDR3 reads CASSSREFSYNEQFF. The CDR3, as DNA: TGTGCCAGCAGCTCACGGGAATTCTCCTACAATGAGCAGTTCTTC. The V and J genes are TRBV7-2 and TRBJ2-1; D may be TRBD2 (5 bases). The CDR3 has 15 amino acids. The V gene's germline CDR1 is SGHTA and CDR2 FQGNSA. The V end was cut by 4 bases, the J end by 0 bases, with 10 bases between.

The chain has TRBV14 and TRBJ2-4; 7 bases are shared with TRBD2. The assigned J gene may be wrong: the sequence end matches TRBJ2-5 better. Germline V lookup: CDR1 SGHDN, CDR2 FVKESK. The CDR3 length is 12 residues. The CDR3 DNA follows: TGTGCCAGCAGCCCCTGGGAGGGGACCCAGTACTTC. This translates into CASSPWEGTQYF.

CDR3 DNA sequence: TGTGCCATCAGTGACTCTCGATGGGAGGGGCTAGAATATGGCTACACCTTC. It specifies CAISDSRWEGLEYGYTF. The chain combines TRBV10-3 with TRBJ1-2, with D perhaps TRBD1 (5 bases). The CDR3 runs to 17 residues. CDR1 ENHRY and CDR2 SYGVKD come from the germline V gene. V was clipped by 3 bases and J by 5 bases, with 22 bases between them.

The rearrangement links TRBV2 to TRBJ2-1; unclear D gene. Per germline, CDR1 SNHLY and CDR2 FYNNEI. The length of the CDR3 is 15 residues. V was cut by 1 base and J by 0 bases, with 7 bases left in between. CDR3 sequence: CASSEDPSSYNEQFF. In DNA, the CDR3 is TGTGCCAGCAGTGAAGACCCAAGCTCCTACAATGAGCAGTTCTTC.